This entry describes one TCR beta chain. Its antigen target is currently unknown. Base qualities were left out, and no much larger clone turns up one base away. The CDR3 holds 15 amino acids from the cysteine to the phenylalanine. The retained sequence is limited to the CDR3, 45 bases, with the frame set at the first base. The germline V gene yields MNHEY for CDR1 and SVGAGI for CDR2. Clipping removes 6 bases from V and 2 bases from J, with 8 as the unmatched junction base count. The method behind the library was the immunoSEQ multiplex PCR assay. TCRdb limited this immuneACCESS table to in-frame rearrangements with V and J called. A share of clones is missing; checked studies link under half to unresolved V genes, and the rest is unexplained. This sample comprises approximately 60,000 clones, approximately 94% of them detected only once. The ten largest clones add up to 3% to 3.5% of the sample. These data come from a study of T cell changes during pregnancy in multiple sclerosis (dated by TCRdb to the late 2010s). With respect to the entire study: In women with multiple sclerosis, the researchers looked at how the T cell repertoire shifted as pregnancy progressed.

This clonotype was obtained from a female donor with multiple sclerosis, enrolled in a pregnancy study. The V and J segments used are TRBV6-5 and TRBJ2-3, with 7 bases matching TRBD2. Source: CD8+ T cells from peripheral blood mononuclear cells, taken in the third trimester of pregnancy. Read as DNA, the sequence is TGTGCCAGCAGCCGTTCTAGCGGACCCACAGATACGCAGTATTTT. It is translated as CASSRSSGPTDTQYF.